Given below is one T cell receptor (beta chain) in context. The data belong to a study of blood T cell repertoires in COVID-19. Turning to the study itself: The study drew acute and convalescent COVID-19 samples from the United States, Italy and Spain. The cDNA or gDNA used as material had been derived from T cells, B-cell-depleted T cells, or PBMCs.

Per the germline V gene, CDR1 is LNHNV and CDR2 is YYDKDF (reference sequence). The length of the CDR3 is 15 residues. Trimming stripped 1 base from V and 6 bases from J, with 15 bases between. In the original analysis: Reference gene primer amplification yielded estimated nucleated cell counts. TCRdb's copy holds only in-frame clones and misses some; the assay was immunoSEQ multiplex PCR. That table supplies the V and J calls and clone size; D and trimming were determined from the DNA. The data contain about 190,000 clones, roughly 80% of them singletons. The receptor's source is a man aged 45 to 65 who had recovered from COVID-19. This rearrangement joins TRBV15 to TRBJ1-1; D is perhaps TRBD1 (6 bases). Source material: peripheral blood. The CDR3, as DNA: TGTGCCACCAGCAGAGTCGCAGGGGTAACCTCTGAAGCTTTCTTT. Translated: CATSRVAGVTSEAFF.